This T cell receptor (beta chain) is from a study of Ad26.COV2.S vaccination and SARS-CoV-2 variants. Study-wide context: Ad26.COV2.S was injected intramuscularly once or twice, 56 days apart.

Indicated treatment: around 19 received Ad26.COV2.S at low or high dose, single or two shots; roughly five received placebo; per-sample allocation not given. Day 63 following the first vaccine or placebo injection was when the samples were taken. Ad26 vector vaccine expressed Wuhan-strain SARS-CoV-2 spike. V gave up 1 base and J gave up 8 bases, with 17 bases separating them. Looked up from germline, CDR1 is SGHAT and CDR2 is FQNNGV. The CDR3 is made up of 16 amino acids. Sequenced by immunoSEQ multiplex PCR; TCRdb stores in-frame clones only, minus some. The sample carries just over 350,000 clones, about 85% recorded once.

The chain has TRBV11-2 and TRBJ1-4; TRBD1 is a possible D gene (5 bases). The sequence was obtained from a person aged 18-65 years who received the Ad26.COV2.S COVID-19 vaccine or a placebo. The input for sequencing was peripheral blood, taken in a trial of Ad26.COV2.S vaccine versus placebo. CDR3 loop: CASSLVGGSGEEKLFF. In nucleotides, the CDR3 is TGTGCCAGCAGCTTAGTCGGGGGATCCGGTGAGGAAAAACTGTTTTTT.